A selection of T cell receptor beta chains follows, all from one sample in a study of T cell repertoires in aging, cancer and after chemotherapy. A single record per CDR3 protein comes from TCRdb applying MiXCR to the multiplex PCR reads. The sample includes around 950 distinct CDR3 sequences, roughly 26% of them seen just once. Sample: blood. These receptors were taken from a human donor with a blood cancer. The CDR3 runs from the conserved cysteine through the conserved F or W.

>TRBJ2-3|TRBV7-2
CASSLGLAGDTQYF
>TRBJ2-7|TRBV27
CASSFGRVAYEQYF
>TRBJ2-7|TRBV27
CASSLAQSYEQYF
>TRBJ2-2|TRBV19
CASNFKQGRGTGELFF
>TRBJ2-7|TRBV11-3
CASTMTSAIQGYEQYF
>TRBJ2-3|TRBV27
CASSFRLPSTDTQYF
>TRBJ2-1|TRBV7-9
CASSLFSAYGNKQFF
>TRBJ2-7|TRBV15
CATSRDMGVFGIEQYF
>TRBJ2-5|TRBV5-1
CASSLTQGGGETQYF
>TRBJ2-6|TRBV11-3
CASSLGTTGANVLTF
>TRBJ2-7|TRBV11-2
CASSLDGYSYEQYF
>TRBJ2-7|TRBV5-1
CASSWGLAGGPFFSHEQYF
>TRBJ2-5|TRBV20-1
CSARGQRGSETQYF
>TRBJ2-2|TRBV11-2
CASSLGRGAGELFF
>TRBJ2-3|TRBV27
CASSLFSSGSFTDTQYF
>TRBJ2-1|TRBV6-4
CASSDVIGRGSNEQFF
>TRBJ1-4|TRBV5-4
CASSPQGTNEKLFF
>TRBJ2-2|TRBV6-5
CASSYSLAGGQITGELFF
>TRBJ1-4|TRBV6-2/TRBV6-3
CASKDGLYEKLFF
>TRBJ2-7|TRBV6-5
CASMRGFEQYF
>TRBJ2-7|TRBV19
CASPEDRGQMYEQYF
>TRBJ2-7|TRBV15
CATSRDAENEQYF
>TRBJ2-7|TRBV12-3/TRBV12-4
CASSALGRLAGSYEQYF
>TRBJ2-2|TRBV10-3
CAISESSPGTGELFF
>TRBJ1-5|TRBV5-6
CASSPGINQPQHF
>TRBJ2-7|TRBV7-6
CASSLARGPDYEQYF
>TRBJ2-3|TRBV24-1
CATSDSSGRTDTQYF
>TRBJ1-5|TRBV29-1
CSVEVTQDQPQHF
>TRBJ2-1|TRBV27
CASLGLAGERGEQFF
>TRBJ2-1|TRBV7-9
CASRNMGGGSYNEQFF
>TRBJ2-1|TRBV27
CASSLLAGERLSYNEQFF
>TRBJ2-2|TRBV11-3
CASSPSGQGRTGELFF
>TRBJ1-1|TRBV30
CAWSVGGATEAFF
>TRBJ2-6|TRBV6-4
CASSDDSSGANVLTF
>TRBJ1-1|TRBV10-3
CAISEGTVAFF
>TRBJ1-5|TRBV27
CASSSTGYQPQHF
>TRBJ1-2|TRBV7-9
CASSYREDGYTF
>TRBJ2-3|TRBV29-1
CSESGRGDTQYF
>TRBJ1-5|TRBV30
CAWSVPGPSNQPQHF
>TRBJ2-5|TRBV11-3
CASSLGGYLTQYF
>TRBJ2-2|TRBV6-4
CASSEREAGELFF
>TRBJ2-7|TRBV5-4
CATHGGARAYEQYF
>TRBJ2-3|TRBV15
CATSRETSASTDTQYF
>TRBJ2-7|TRBV5-5
CASSRSGFYEQYF
>TRBJ2-1|TRBV20-1
CSAPGAGREQFF
>TRBJ1-2|TRBV5-6
CASSLIRAPSEGYTF
>TRBJ2-3|TRBV10-3
CAVGGQGTLDTQYF
>TRBJ2-6|TRBV7-9
CASSIVQGTGANVLTF